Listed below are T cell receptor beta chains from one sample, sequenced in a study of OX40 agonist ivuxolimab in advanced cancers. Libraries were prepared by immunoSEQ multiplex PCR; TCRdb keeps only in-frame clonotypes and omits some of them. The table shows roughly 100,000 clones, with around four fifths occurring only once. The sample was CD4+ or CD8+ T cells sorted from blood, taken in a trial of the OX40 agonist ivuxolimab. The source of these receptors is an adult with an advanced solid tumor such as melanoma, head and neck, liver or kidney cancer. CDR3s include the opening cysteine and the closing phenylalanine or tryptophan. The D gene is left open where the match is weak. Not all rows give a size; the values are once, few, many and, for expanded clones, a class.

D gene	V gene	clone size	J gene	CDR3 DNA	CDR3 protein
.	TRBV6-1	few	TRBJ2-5	TGTGCCAGCAGTGGGAGCGAGGGGCCCCGTTGGACCCAGTACTTC	CASSGSEGPRWTQYF
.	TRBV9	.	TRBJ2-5	TGTGCCAGCAGCGTAGGAATATCAGAGACCCAGTACTTC	CASSVGISETQYF
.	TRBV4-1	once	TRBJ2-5	TGCGCCAGCAGCGTTGAAGAGACCCAGTACTTC	CASSVEETQYF
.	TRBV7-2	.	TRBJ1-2	TGTGCCAGCAGCTTAGATTTACTCCGGGGCTACACCTTC	CASSLDLLRGYTF
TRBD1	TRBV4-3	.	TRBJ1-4	TGCGCCAGCAGCCAAGACCCCGGGACAGGGGCAGTTTATGAAAAACTGTTTTTT	CASSQDPGTGAVYEKLFF
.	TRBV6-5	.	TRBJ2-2	TGTGCCAGCAGTTACTCCCAAGGGGGATTCGGCGGGGAGCTGTTTTTT	CASSYSQGGFGGELFF
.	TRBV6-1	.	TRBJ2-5	TGTGCCAGCAGTGAAGTAGGGAGCCTTACCTTAAACTTC	CASSEVGSLTLNF
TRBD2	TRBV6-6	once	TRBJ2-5	TGTGCCAGCAGCTCGGGGGGGGCCTTAGGGACCCAGTACTTC	CASSSGGALGTQYF
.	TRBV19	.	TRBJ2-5	TGTGCCAGTAACCAGAATCAAGAGACCCAGTACTTC	CASNQNQETQYF
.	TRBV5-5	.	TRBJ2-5	TGTGCCAGCAGCTTGGAAGGGGGAAAAGAGACCCAGTACTTC	CASSLEGGKETQYF
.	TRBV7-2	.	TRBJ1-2	TGTGCCAGCAGCTTAGTAATAGGGACGGAAGGCTACACCTTC	CASSLVIGTEGYTF
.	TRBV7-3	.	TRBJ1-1	TGTGCCAGCAGCTTAACCCCCCCATCACGGAGCACTGAAGCTTTCTTT	CASSLTPPSRSTEAFF
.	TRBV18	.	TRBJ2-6	TGTGCCAGCTCATCCGTCTCTGGGGCCAACGTCCTGACTTTC	CASSSVSGANVLTF
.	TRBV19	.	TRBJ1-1	TGTGCGGTTGGGGGTGTGAACACTGAAGCTTTCTTT	CAVGGVNTEAFF
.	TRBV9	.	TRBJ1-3	TGTGCCAGCAGCGTGCTTCCCGGGTGGGGAAACACCATATATTTT	CASSVLPGWGNTIYF
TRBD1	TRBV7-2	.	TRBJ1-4	TGTGCCAGCAGCTTAGGGGACAGCCCGAATGAAAAACTGTTTTTT	CASSLGDSPNEKLFF
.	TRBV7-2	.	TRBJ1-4	TGTGCCAGCAGCCTAACCGGGACGGGTGCTGAAAAACTGTTTTTT	CASSLTGTGAEKLFF